This T cell receptor (beta chain) was identified during a study of blood T cell repertoires in COVID-19. Across the whole study: Sample material is recorded as cDNA or gDNA derived from T cells, B-cell-depleted T cells, or PBMCs.

Symptom resolution, clearance, or two negative PCRs marked donors in Cohort 3 as recovered. V lost 5 bases, J lost 1 base, and 7 bases stayed unmatched. CDR1 is SGHVS and CDR2 is FQNEAQ in the germline V gene. There are 15 residues in the CDR3. Clones were sequenced by immunoSEQ multiplex PCR, and TCRdb holds only the in-frame ones, with some missing. Of 250,000 or so clones listed, about four fifths are singletons. There are a few counts of this clone. The TCR sequence derives from a man in his sixties who had recovered from COVID-19. The sample taken for sequencing was PBMCs or T cells enriched from blood (not recorded which). The rearrangement uses TRBV7-8 and TRBJ2-7, with 8 bases identical to TRBD1. The CDR3 region has the DNA TGTGCCAGCAGCCAAAGACAGGGGCGATCCTACGAGCAGTACTTC. This encodes CASSQRQGRSYEQYF.